This T cell receptor beta chain emerged from a study of shared clonotypes between healthy human individuals. About the study: Donors had three CD4 naive, three CD4 memory, two CD8 naive and one CD8 memory plate apiece.

The CDR3 covers 19 residues. Germline V gene data show CDR1 as SGHVS and CDR2 as FQNEAQ. V lost 1 base, J lost 4 bases, and 25 bases lay in between. The protocol was immunoSEQ multiplex PCR, while the TCRdb copy is restricted to in-frame clones and leaves out a portion. The sample contains over a million clones, 95% to 97% of which appear only once. This clonotype originated in a man aged 30 to 45 in good health. The V and J genes are TRBV7-8 and TRBJ1-2; no firm D call. Sequencing used naive CD4+ T cells sorted from blood. Subset denoted: CD45RA+ positively selected. Here the CDR3 reads CASSLVRGIGSSARYGYTF. Written as DNA, the CDR3 is TGTGCCAGCAGCTTAGTTAGAGGGATCGGTTCTTCGGCCCGCTATGGCTACACCTTC. Using reference TRBV7-8 and TRBJ1-2 for the parts outside the CDR3, the full variable domain is GAGVSQSPRYKVAKRGQDVALRCDPISGHVSLFWYQQALGQGPEFLTYFQNEAQLDKSGLPSDRFFAERPEGSVSTLKIQRTQQEDSAVYLCASSLVRGIGSSARYGYTFGSGTRLTVV.